The sequence of this T cell receptor (beta chain) was determined in a study of T cells in Graves' hyperthyroidism and ophthalmopathy. On the study more broadly: Peripheral blood was drawn at first diagnosis, prior to all treatment.

Researchers amplified the TCR beta CDR3 regions from RNA transcripts. Primed by the HTBI set, a first-round RT-PCR was run on the TCR CDR3. MiXCR, run by TCRdb on the multiplex PCR reads, gives a single entry per CDR3 protein. In the table there are hundreds of thousands of distinct CDR3 sequences, around a third of which are singletons. This clonotype was observed a handful of times. Its antigen remains unidentified. Lactation, pregnancy, other autoimmune disease or uncontrolled infection led to exclusion of patients. Between the trimmed V and J ends, which lost 3 bases and 3 bases, there was a span of 18 bases. CDR3 length equals 18 residues. General study results and limits: Most clonotypes that expanded in the thyroid above 0.001 also showed up in blood.

Source material: blood. This TCR was recovered from a middle-aged woman with Graves' hyperthyroidism. The chain joins TRBV12-3 or TRBV12-4 to TRBJ2-6; D tentatively reads TRBD1 or TRBD2 (5 bases each). CDR3 region: CASSFYGTDIGGANVLTF. DNA for the CDR3: TGTGCCAGCAGTTTCTACGGGACCGACATTGGTGGGGCCAACGTCCTGACTTTC.